Each of the 12 T cell receptor beta chains below was sequenced from the same sample in a study of T cell responses to AZD1222 COVID-19 vaccine. Clones were sequenced by immunoSEQ multiplex PCR, and TCRdb holds only the in-frame ones, with some missing. The sample consists of tens of thousands of clones, over 70% of them appearing once. The material was peripheral blood, obtained 28 days after the second AZD1222 dose. Receptors were obtained from an adult who received the AZD1222 COVID-19 vaccine.

J is TRBJ1-1 and V is TRBV11-2, with D possibly matching TRBD1 (5 bases). Germline V gene sequence: CDR1 SGHAT, CDR2 FQNNGV. The CDR3 loop spans 14 amino acids. Trimming removed 5 bases at V and 3 bases at J, with 13 bases between. CDR3 coding DNA: TGTGCCAGCAGCCCCCGAAGGGGTGACACTGAAGCTTTCTTT. As protein: CASSPRRGDTEAFF.

The gene calls are TRBV29-1 and TRBJ1-4; weak D call: TRBD1 (6 bases). The CDR3 totals 15 residues. From germline, CDR1 is SQVTM and CDR2 ANQGSEA. V was pared by 6 bases and J by 4 bases, with 18 bases between. The CDR3 region is CSVRKGDLGNEKLFF. CDR3 bases: TGCAGCGTCCGCAAGGGGGATCTCGGTAATGAAAAACTGTTTTTT.

J is TRBJ2-7 and V is TRBV21-1; TRBD1, the D gene given by the table, was not confirmed from the DNA. TRBV21-1 is a pseudogene segment. This CDR3 contains 16 residues. CDR3 coding DNA: TGTGCCAGCAGCAAAGGGGGGGACAGGGTAACCTACGAGCAGTACTTC. The encoded protein is CASSKGGDRVTYEQYF.

The chain combines TRBV3-1 (or the pseudogene TRBV3-2) with TRBJ2-2; 8 bases are a match to TRBD2. The CDR3 is 16 amino acids. Per the germline V gene, CDR1 is LGHDT and CDR2 is YNNKEL (reference sequence). Trimming removed 4 bases from V and 3 bases from J; junction bases left unmatched: 7. CDR3 protein: CASSLPLAGYTGELFF. The CDR3 bases are TGTGCCAGCAGCCTCCCCCTAGCGGGCTACACCGGGGAGCTGTTTTTT.

This chain uses TRBV15 with TRBJ2-3; 10 bases line up with TRBD2. V shed 3 bases, J shed 3 bases, and the junction held 9 bases outside the gene matches. The germline gives CDR1 LNHNV, CDR2 YYDKDF (reference sequence). The CDR3 is 17 residues long. This CDR3 reads CATSSPLASGRTDTQYF. DNA for the CDR3: TGTGCCACCAGCAGTCCCCTGGCTAGCGGGAGAACAGATACGCAGTATTTT.

This sequence joins TRBV7-3 and TRBJ2-3; possibly TRBD2 for D (5 bases). Looked up from germline, CDR1 is SGHTA and CDR2 is FQGTGA. There are 15 residues in the CDR3. Trimming stripped 4 bases from V and 0 bases from J, with 11 bases between. In nucleotides, the CDR3 is TGTGCCAGCAGCTCCCTCGGGGTCAGCACAGATACGCAGTATTTT. Its translation is CASSSLGVSTDTQYF.

This clone has a handful of counts. The sample carries other DNA sequences with the same CDR3. This sequence joins TRBV4-2 and TRBJ2-3; unclear D gene. CDR1 and CDR2 from the germline V gene are LGHNA and YNFKEQ. The CDR3 length is 12 residues. The V end lost 0 bases, the J end lost 6 bases, and 4 bases lay between the germline ends. For the CDR3, the DNA is TGTGCCAGCAGCCAAGATCGGGATACGCAGTATTTT. This codes for CASSQDRDTQYF.

V and J are TRBV18 and TRBJ2-6, with D unresolved. CDR1 is KGHSH, CDR2 LQKENI, per germline. V lost 3 bases to trimming and J lost 0 bases, with 6 bases between them. The CDR3 has 15 amino acids. This chain's CDR3 is CASSPAGSGANVLTF. The CDR3 coding sequence is TGTGCCAGCTCACCGGCAGGCTCTGGGGCCAACGTCCTGACTTTC.

The rearrangement uses TRBV6-5 and TRBJ1-4; 10 positions agree with TRBD1. Germline V gene lookup returns CDR1 MNHEY and CDR2 SVGAGI. V lost 2 bases and J lost 8; bases outside the gene matches: 2. The CDR3 runs 14 residues. The CDR3 coding sequence is TGTGCCAGCAGTTACGCGGGACAGGGGGAAAAACTGTTTTTT. Translated: CASSYAGQGEKLFF.

J is TRBJ1-1 and V is TRBV7-9, with 7 nucleotides matching TRBD1. Losses at the gene ends were 5 bases for V and 11 bases for J; bases not matched to a gene: 14. The CDR3 has 14 amino acids. In germline, CDR1 is SEHNR, CDR2 FQNEAQ (reference sequence). This CDR3 is CASSVSRTGLNAFF. CDR3 nucleotide sequence: TGTGCCAGCAGCGTATCCCGGACAGGCCTGAATGCTTTCTTT. The full variable domain, with the rest looked up from reference TRBV7-9 and TRBJ1-1, is DTGVSQNPRHKITKRGQNVTFRCDPISEHNRLYWYRQTLGQGPEFLTYFQNEAQLEKSRLLSDRFSAERPKGSFSTLEIQRTEQGDSAMYLCASSVSRTGLNAFFGQGTRLTVV.

The gene calls are TRBV3-1 (or the pseudogene TRBV3-2) and TRBJ1-2; unclear D gene. CDR3 length: 12 amino acids. V shed 0 bases and J shed 4 bases, with 3 bases lying between them. Germline loops: CDR1 LGHDT, CDR2 YNNKEL (reference sequence). CDR3 region: CASSQDSYGYTF. The CDR3 bases are TGTGCCAGCAGCCAAGATTCCTATGGCTACACCTTC.

The genes are TRBV10-3 and TRBJ1-4; no clear D gene. The CDR3 spans 14 residues. Germline V gene lookup returns CDR1 ENHRY and CDR2 SYGVKD. Trimming took off 6 bases at V and 0 bases at J, with 8 bases between the two ends. The CDR3 region is CAIREGTTNEKLFF. The CDR3 coding sequence is TGTGCCATCAGGGAGGGCACAACTAATGAAAAACTGTTTTTT.